The clone carrying this TCR beta chain appeared many times. Its antigen is unidentified. The data originate from a study of T cells after yellow fever vaccination. The wider study: Preparing low-cell-number fractions relied on SMART-Seq v4 Ultra Low Input. General study results and limits: Subsequent to the booster, the majority of primary-vaccination clones reappeared (96% CD4, 88% CD8). Clonotypes appearing in both CD4 and CD8 compartments existed, and their share was small.

Universal primer sites and UMIs were introduced during 5'RACE template-switching synthesis of TCR cDNA. One entry per CDR3 protein results from TCRdb running MiXCR on the 5' RACE reads. There are fewer than 85,000 distinct CDR3 sequences in the sample; around 7.7% occur only once, and more than 35% lies in the top ten. This sequence was found in a man younger than 45 who received the YFV17D yellow fever vaccine. The starting material was CD8+ T cells sorted from PBMCs, obtained on the day of the yellow fever booster vaccination.

CDR3 protein: CASSFGQGGYEQYF. The CDR3 DNA reads TGTGCCAGCAGTTTTGGGCAGGGTGGCTACGAGCAGTACTTC. The chain couples TRBV12-3 or TRBV12-4 to TRBJ2-7; possibly TRBD1 for D (5 bases). V was clipped by 3 bases and J by 3 bases, with 12 bases between them. The CDR3 totals 14 residues.